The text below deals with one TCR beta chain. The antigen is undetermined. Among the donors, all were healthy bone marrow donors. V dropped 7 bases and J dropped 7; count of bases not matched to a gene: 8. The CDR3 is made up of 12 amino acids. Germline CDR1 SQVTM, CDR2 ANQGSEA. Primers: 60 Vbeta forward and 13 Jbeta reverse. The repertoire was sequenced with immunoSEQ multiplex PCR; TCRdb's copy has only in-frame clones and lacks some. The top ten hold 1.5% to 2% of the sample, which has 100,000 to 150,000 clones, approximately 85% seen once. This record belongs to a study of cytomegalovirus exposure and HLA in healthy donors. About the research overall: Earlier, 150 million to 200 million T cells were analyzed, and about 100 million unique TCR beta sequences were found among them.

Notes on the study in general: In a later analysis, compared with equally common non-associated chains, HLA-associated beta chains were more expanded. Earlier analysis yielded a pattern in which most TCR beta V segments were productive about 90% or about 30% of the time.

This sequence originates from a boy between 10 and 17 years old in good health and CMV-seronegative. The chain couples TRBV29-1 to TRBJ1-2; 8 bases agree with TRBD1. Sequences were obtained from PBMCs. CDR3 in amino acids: CSGLTGEGGYTF. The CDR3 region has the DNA TGCAGCGGGTTGACAGGGGAGGGTGGCTACACCTTC.